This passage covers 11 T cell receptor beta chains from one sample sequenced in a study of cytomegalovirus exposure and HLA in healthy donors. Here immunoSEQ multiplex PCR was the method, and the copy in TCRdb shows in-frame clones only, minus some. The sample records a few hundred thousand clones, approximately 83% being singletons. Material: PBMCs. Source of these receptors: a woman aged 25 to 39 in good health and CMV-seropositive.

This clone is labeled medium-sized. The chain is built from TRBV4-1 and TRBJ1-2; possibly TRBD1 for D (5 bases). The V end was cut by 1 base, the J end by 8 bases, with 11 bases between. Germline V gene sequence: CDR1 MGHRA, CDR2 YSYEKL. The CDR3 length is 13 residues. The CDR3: CASSQGLAGGYTF. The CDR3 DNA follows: TGCGCCAGCAGCCAAGGTTTAGCAGGGGGCTACACCTTC.

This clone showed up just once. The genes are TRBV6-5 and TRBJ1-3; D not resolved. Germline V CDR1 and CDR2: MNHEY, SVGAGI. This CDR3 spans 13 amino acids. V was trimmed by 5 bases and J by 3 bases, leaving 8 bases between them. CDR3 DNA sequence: TGTGCCAGCAGTCCCTCCGGTGGAAACACCATATATTTT. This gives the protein CASSPSGGNTIYF.

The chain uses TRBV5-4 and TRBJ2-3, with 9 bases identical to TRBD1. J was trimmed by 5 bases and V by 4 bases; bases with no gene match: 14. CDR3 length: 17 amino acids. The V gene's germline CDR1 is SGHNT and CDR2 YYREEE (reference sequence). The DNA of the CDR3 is TGTGCCAGCAGCCAACACATAGGGACAGGGAGTCGAGATACGCAGTATTTT. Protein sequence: CASSQHIGTGSRDTQYF.

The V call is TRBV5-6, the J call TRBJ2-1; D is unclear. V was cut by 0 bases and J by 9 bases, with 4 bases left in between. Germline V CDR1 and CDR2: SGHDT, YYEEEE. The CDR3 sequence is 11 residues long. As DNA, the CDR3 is TGTGCCAGCAGCTTGGGGACTGAGCAGTTCTTC. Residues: CASSLGTEQFF.

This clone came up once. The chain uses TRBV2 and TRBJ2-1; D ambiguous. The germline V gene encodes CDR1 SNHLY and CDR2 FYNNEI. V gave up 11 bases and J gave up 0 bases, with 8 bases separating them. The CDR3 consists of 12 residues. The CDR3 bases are TGTGCCGGTCAGAGCTCCTACAATGAGCAGTTCTTC. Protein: CAGQSSYNEQFF.

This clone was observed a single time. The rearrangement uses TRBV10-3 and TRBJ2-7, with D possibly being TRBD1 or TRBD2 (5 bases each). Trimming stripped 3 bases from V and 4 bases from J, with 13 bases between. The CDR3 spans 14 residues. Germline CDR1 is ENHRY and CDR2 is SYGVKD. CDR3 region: CAISDKGTSYEQYF. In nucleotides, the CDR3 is TGTGCCATCAGTGATAAGGGGACCTCATACGAGCAGTACTTC.

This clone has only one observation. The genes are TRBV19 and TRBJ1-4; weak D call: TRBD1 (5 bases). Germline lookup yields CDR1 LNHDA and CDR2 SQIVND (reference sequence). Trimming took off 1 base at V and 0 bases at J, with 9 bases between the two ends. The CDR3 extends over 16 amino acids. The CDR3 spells CASSIGGVATNEKLFF. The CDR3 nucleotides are TGTGCCAGTAGTATAGGAGGGGTTGCAACTAATGAAAAACTGTTTTTT.

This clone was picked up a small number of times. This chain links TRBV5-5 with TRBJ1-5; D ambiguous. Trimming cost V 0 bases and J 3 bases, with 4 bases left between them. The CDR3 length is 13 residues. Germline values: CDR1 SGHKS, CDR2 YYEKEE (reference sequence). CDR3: CASSLEVNQPQHF. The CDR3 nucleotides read TGTGCCAGCAGCTTGGAAGTCAATCAGCCCCAGCATTTT. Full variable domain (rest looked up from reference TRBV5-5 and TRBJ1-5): DAGVTQSPTHLIKTRGQQVTLRCSPISGHKSVSWYQQVLGQGPQFIFQYYEKEERGRGNFPDRFSARQFPNYSSELNVNALLLGDSALYLCASSLEVNQPQHFGDGTRLSIL.

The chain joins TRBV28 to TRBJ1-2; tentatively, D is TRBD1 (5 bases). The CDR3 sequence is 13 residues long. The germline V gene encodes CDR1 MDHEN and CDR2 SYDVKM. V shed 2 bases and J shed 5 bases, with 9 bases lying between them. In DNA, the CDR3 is TGTGCCAGCAGTTTAGTTTCAGGGTATGGCTACACCTTC. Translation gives CASSLVSGYGYTF.

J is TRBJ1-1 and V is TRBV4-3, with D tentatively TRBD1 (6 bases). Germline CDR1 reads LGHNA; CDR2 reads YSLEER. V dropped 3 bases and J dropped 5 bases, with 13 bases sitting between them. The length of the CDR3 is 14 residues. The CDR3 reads CASSQDRELTEAFF. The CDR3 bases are TGCGCCAGCAGCCAGGACAGAGAACTTACTGAAGCTTTCTTT.

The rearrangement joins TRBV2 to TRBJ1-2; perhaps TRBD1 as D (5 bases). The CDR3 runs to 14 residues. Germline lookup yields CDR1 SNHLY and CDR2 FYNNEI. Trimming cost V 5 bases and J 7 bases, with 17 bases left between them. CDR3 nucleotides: TGTGCCAGCAGTCAAGGGCCCGGGGCCCGTGGCTACACCTTC. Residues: CASSQGPGARGYTF.